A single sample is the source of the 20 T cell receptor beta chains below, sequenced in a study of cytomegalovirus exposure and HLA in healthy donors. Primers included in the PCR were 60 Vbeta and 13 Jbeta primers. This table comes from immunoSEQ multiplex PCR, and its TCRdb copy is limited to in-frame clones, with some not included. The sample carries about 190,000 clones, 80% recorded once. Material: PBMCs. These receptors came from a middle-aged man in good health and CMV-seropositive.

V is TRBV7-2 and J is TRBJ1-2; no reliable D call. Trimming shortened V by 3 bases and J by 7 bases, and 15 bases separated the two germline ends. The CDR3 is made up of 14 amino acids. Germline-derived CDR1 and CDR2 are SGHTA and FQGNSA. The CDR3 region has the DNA TGTGCCAGCAGCTTTCGGGTACCCCTCGGTGGCTACACCTTC. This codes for CASSFRVPLGGYTF. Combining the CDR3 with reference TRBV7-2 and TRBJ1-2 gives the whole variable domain GAGVSQSPSNKVTEKGKDVELRCDPISGHTALYWYRQSLGQGLEFLIYFQGNSAPDKSGLPSDRFSAERTGGSVSTLTIQRTQQEDSAVYLCASSFRVPLGGYTFGSGTRLTVV.

CDR3: CASSLDRYGYTF. The CDR3 nucleotides read TGTGCCAGCAGCTTGGACCGGTATGGCTACACCTTC. V is TRBV5-6 and J is TRBJ1-2; no definite D call. CDR1 is SGHDT, CDR2 YYEEEE, per germline. V lost 0 bases, J lost 5 bases, and 5 bases lay in between. This CDR3 spans 12 amino acids.

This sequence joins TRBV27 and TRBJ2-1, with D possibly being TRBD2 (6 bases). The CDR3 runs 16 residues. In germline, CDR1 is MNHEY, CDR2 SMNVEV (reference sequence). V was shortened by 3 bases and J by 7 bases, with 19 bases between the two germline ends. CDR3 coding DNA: TGTGCCAGCAGTTTCAAAGGGCTATCCGCGGGGAATGAGCAGTTCTTC. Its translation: CASSFKGLSAGNEQFF.

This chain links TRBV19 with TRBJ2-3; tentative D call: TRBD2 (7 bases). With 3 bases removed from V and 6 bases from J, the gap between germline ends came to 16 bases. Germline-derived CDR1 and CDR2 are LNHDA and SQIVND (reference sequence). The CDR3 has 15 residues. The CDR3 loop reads CASSIWGGGRDTQYF. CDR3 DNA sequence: TGTGCCAGTAGTATTTGGGGCGGGGGCAGGGATACGCAGTATTTT.

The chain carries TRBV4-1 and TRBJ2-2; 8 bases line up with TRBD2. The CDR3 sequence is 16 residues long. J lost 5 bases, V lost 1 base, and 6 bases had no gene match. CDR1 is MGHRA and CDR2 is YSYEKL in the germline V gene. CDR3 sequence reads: CASSQGRGVSTGELFF. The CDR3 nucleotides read TGCGCCAGCAGCCAAGGGCGGGGGGTCTCAACCGGGGAGCTGTTTTTT.

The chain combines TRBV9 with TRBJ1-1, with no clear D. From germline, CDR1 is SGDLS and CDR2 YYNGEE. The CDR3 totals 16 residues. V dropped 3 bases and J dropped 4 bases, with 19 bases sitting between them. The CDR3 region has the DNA TGTGCCAGCAGCGCACCAAACCTTGGAGGAGTCACTGAAGCTTTCTTT. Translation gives CASSAPNLGGVTEAFF.

The CDR3 DNA follows: TGTGCCAGCACCAACAGGGGAGACTATGGCTACACCTTC. It encodes CASTNRGDYGYTF. The rearrangement uses TRBV6-6 and TRBJ1-2; TRBD1 aligns across 7 bases. Germline V gene data show CDR1 as MNHNY and CDR2 as SVGAGI (reference sequence). J lost 3 bases, V lost 7 bases, and 5 bases had no gene match. This CDR3 has 13 amino acids.

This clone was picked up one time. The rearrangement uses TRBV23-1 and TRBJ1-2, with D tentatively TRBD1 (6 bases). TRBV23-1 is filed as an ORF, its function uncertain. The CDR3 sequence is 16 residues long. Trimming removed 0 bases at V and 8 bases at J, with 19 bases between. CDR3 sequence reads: CASSQSQGQDRGGYTF. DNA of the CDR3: TGCGCCAGCAGTCAATCCCAAGGGCAGGACAGAGGCGGCTACACCTTC.

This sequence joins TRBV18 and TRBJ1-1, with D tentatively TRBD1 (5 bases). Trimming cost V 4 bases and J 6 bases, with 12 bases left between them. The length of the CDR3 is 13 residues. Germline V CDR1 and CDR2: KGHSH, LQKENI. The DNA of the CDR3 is TGTGCCAGCTCACTCGACAGAACACCTGAAGCTTTCTTT. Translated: CASSLDRTPEAFF.

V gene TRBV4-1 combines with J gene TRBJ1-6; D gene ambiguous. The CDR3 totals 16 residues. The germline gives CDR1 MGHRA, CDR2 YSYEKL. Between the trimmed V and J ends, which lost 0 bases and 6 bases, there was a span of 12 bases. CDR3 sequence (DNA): TGCGCCAGCAGCCAAGAGCCCCCGGGTTCTAATTCACCCCTCCACTTT. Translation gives CASSQEPPGSNSPLHF.

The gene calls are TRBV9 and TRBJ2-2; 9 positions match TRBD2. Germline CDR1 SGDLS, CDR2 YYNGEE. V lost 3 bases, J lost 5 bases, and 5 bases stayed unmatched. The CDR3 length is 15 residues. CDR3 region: CASSETSGTTGELFF. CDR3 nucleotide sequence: TGTGCCAGCAGCGAGACTAGCGGAACAACCGGGGAGCTGTTTTTT.

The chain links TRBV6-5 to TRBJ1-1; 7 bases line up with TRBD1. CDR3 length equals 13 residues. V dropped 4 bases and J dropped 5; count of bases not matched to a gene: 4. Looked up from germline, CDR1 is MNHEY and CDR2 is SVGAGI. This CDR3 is CASSWTRGTEAFF. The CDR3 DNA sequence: TGTGCCAGCAGTTGGACCAGGGGGACTGAAGCTTTCTTT.

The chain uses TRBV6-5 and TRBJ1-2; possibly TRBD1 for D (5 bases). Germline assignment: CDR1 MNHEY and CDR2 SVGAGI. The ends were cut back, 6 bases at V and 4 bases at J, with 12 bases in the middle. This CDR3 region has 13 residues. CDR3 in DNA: TGTGCCAGCAGCCAACAGGACCTCTATGGCTACACCTTC. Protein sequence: CASSQQDLYGYTF.

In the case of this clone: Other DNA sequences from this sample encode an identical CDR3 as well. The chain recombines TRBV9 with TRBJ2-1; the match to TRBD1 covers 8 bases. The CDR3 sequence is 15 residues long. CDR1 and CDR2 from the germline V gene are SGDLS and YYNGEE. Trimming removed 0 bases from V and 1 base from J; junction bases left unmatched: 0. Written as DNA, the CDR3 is TGTGCCAGCAGCGTAGGACAGGGGTCCTACAATGAGCAGTTCTTC. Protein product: CASSVGQGSYNEQFF. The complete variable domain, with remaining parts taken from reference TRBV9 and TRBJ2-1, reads DSGVTQTPKHLITATGQRVTLRCSPRSGDLSVYWYQQSLDQGLQFLIQYYNGEERAKGNILERFSAQQFPDLHSELNLSSLELGDSALYFCASSVGQGSYNEQFFGPGTRLTVL.

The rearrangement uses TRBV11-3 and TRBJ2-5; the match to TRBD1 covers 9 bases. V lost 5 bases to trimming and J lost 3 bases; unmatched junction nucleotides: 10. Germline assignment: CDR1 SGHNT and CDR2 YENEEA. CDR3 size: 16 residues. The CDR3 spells CASSPGQGPKEETQYF. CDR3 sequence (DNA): TGTGCCAGCAGCCCGGGACAGGGTCCTAAGGAAGAGACCCAGTACTTC.

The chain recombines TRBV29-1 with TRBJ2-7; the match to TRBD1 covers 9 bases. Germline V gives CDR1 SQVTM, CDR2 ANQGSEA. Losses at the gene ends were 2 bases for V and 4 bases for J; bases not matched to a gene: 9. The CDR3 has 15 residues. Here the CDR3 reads CSVEFSTGGGYEQYF. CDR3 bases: TGCAGCGTTGAATTCTCGACAGGGGGGGGATACGAGCAGTACTTC.

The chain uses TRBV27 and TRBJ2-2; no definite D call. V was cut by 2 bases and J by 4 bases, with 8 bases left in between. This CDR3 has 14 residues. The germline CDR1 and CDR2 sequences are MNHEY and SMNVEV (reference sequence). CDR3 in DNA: TGTGCCAGCAGTTTACGGCAGGTCACCGGGGAGCTGTTTTTT. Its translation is CASSLRQVTGELFF.

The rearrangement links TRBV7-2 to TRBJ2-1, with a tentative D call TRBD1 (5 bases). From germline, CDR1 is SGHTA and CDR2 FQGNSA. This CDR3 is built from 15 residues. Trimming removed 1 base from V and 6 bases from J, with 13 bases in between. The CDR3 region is CASSLDRPGPNEQFF. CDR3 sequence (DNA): TGTGCCAGCAGCTTAGACAGGCCGGGCCCCAATGAGCAGTTCTTC.

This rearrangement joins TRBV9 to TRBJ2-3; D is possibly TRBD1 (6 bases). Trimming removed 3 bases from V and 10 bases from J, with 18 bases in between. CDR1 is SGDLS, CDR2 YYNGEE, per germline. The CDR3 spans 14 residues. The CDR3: CASSDTGSRGAQYF. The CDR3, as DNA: TGTGCCAGCAGCGACACGGGGTCCAGGGGAGCGCAGTATTTT.

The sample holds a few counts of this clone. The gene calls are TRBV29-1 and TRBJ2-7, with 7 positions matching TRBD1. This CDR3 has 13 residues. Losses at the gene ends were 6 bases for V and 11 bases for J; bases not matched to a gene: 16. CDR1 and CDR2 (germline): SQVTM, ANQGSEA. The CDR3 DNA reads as TGCAGCGTCCTGGACTCTTTCCGAGGGGGCGAGTACTTC. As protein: CSVLDSFRGGEYF.